The 10 T cell receptor beta chains below were found in one sample sequenced in a study of blood T cell repertoires in COVID-19. Repertoires were generated with immunoSEQ multiplex PCR, while TCRdb's copy carries only in-frame clones and drops some. Of approximately 88,000 clones listed, about 90% are singletons. The sequenced sample consisted of peripheral blood. The origin of the receptors is a male donor with acute or convalescent COVID-19.

A single count supports this clone. The gene calls are TRBV6-1 and TRBJ2-3; D is uncertain. Germline values: CDR1 MNHNS, CDR2 SASEGT. The ends were cut back, 2 bases at V and 6 bases at J, with 15 bases in the middle. The CDR3 is 15 amino acids. DNA for the CDR3: TGTGCCAGCAGTGAACGTGCACCTGCACAGGATACGCAGTATTTT. Translated: CASSERAPAQDTQYF.

V is TRBV25-1 and J is TRBJ1-4; possible D gene TRBD1, 5 bases. Per germline, CDR1 MGHDK and CDR2 SYGVNS. Trimming took 4 bases from V and 0 from J, leaving 9 bases between them. CDR3 length equals 15 residues. CDR3 nucleotides: TGTGCCAGCAGTGCCCGACAGACAACTAATGAAAAACTGTTTTTT. This translates into CASSARQTTNEKLFF.

The genes are TRBV27 and TRBJ2-5; maybe TRBD1 (6 bases). Deletions cut 6 bases from V and 4 bases from J, with 15 bases between. CDR3 length equals 14 residues. Looked up from germline, CDR1 is MNHEY and CDR2 is SMNVEV (reference sequence). CDR3 DNA sequence: TGTGCCAGCAGGCGGTCAGGGGTGTTAGAGACCCAGTACTTC. It codes for CASRRSGVLETQYF.

This clone appeared once. V is TRBV5-6 and J is TRBJ1-6; the match to TRBD1 covers 8 bases. Per germline, CDR1 SGHDT and CDR2 YYEEEE. V was clipped by 2 bases and J by 3 bases; unmatched bases: 4. The CDR3 spans 16 residues. As DNA, the CDR3 is TGTGCCAGCAGCTTACGGACAGGGAGCTATAATTCACCCCTCCACTTT. Encoded protein: CASSLRTGSYNSPLHF.

This chain uses TRBV6-5 with TRBJ2-5, with D possibly being TRBD2 (5 bases). Germline lookup yields CDR1 MNHEY and CDR2 SVGAGI. Trimming took off 8 bases at V and 4 bases at J, with 11 bases between the two ends. The CDR3 is 12 amino acids. The CDR3 DNA sequence: TGTGCCAGCGGCCGGGGAGTAGAGACCCAGTACTTC. Encoded protein: CASGRGVETQYF.

The rearrangement uses TRBV19 and TRBJ2-5; 7 positions agree with TRBD1. After removal of 3 bases from V and 4 bases from J, the junction contained 8 bases not matched to a gene. Germline V gene data show CDR1 as LNHDA and CDR2 as SQIVND (reference sequence). The CDR3 length is 15 residues. The CDR3 loop reads CASSIQDRRRETQYF. As DNA, the CDR3 is TGTGCCAGTAGTATTCAGGACAGGCGGAGAGAGACCCAGTACTTC.

The chain is built from TRBV6-5 and TRBJ1-2, with a possible D match to TRBD1 (5 bases). There are 14 residues in the CDR3. The V gene's germline CDR1 is MNHEY and CDR2 SVGAGI. V was cut by 5 bases and J by 4 bases, with 14 bases left in between. The CDR3 sequence is CASSPMTVGYGYTF. DNA of the CDR3: TGTGCCAGCAGTCCGATGACAGTTGGCTATGGCTACACCTTC.

The J gene is TRBJ2-4, the V gene TRBV29-1; 8 bases align to TRBD1. CDR3 length equals 14 residues. The V segment lost 4 bases and the J segment 0 bases; nucleotides outside the gene matches: 2. Germline V gene sequence: CDR1 SQVTM, CDR2 ANQGSEA. The CDR3 spells CSVAQGVAKNIQYF. The DNA of the CDR3 is TGCAGCGTTGCACAGGGGGTAGCCAAAAACATTCAGTACTTC. The full variable domain, rest sourced from reference TRBV29-1 and TRBJ2-4, is SAVISQKPSRDICQRGTSLTIQCQVDSQVTMMFWYRQQPGQSLTLIATANQGSEATYESGFVIDKFPISRPNLTFSTLTVSNMSPEDSSIYLCSVAQGVAKNIQYFGAGTRLSVL.

The table lists this clone with a count of one. The chain employs TRBV6-5 and TRBJ1-3; D is undetermined. Trimming removed 6 bases at V and 4 bases at J, with 7 bases between. Per the germline V gene, CDR1 is MNHEY and CDR2 is SVGAGI. There are 12 residues in the CDR3. The CDR3 region is CASRDYGNTIYF. The CDR3 nucleotides read TGTGCCAGCAGGGACTACGGAAACACCATATATTTT.

The chain links TRBV19 to TRBJ2-2; D is perhaps TRBD1 (5 bases). Per germline, CDR1 LNHDA and CDR2 SQIVND (reference sequence). This CDR3 contains 14 residues. V was shortened by 7 bases and J by 4 bases, with 13 bases between the two germline ends. CDR3 coding DNA: TGTGCCAGTACCCGGACACCACTCACCGGGGAGCTGTTTTTT. Its protein product is CASTRTPLTGELFF.